Included here is one TCR beta chain sequence, with context. The antigen is not known. The sample comes from a study of OX40 agonist ivuxolimab in advanced cancers. Study-level information: Prior anti-PD-1, anti-PD-L1 or anti-CTLA-4 therapy did not bar entry, and roughly 40% had some. Notes on the study in general: CD8+ T cells were the subset that, on average, had more expanded clones than CD4+.

The CDR3 spans 14 residues. V lost 0 bases, J lost 11 bases, and 11 bases lay in between. Germline CDR1 is MNHEY and CDR2 is SMNVEV (reference sequence). Profiling relied on immunoSEQ multiplex PCR, and the TCRdb table lists in-frame clones only, not all of them. This table holds around 27,000 clones, about 70% found once. The specimen was CD4+ or CD8+ T cells sorted from blood, collected in a trial of the OX40 agonist ivuxolimab. The chain joins TRBV27 to TRBJ1-6; D unclear. The clonotype was recovered from an adult with an advanced solid tumor such as melanoma, head and neck, liver or kidney cancer. In DNA, the CDR3 is TGTGCCAGCAGTTTATCGTCAGTGTCGGCACCCCTCCACTTT. Translation: CASSLSSVSAPLHF.